These T cell receptor beta chains were read from a single sample in a study of cytomegalovirus exposure and HLA in healthy donors. The assay was immunoSEQ multiplex PCR, and TCRdb's table has in-frame clones only and misses some. The repertoire holds 180,000 or so clones, with 77% as singletons. Specimen: PBMCs. The receptors derive from a young man in good health and CMV-seronegative. Both conserved end residues are part of each CDR3. The order of the fields is J gene, clone size, V gene, D gene, CDR3 DNA, CDR3 protein. A D gene is named only where the DNA matches it firmly. Size values are once, few and many counts, or a class for expanded clones, and some rows have none.

J: TRBJ2-7
size: .
V: TRBV30
D: .
DNA: TGTGCCTGGGCGGGACTCTACGAGCAGTACTTC
CDR3: CAWAGLYEQYF

J: TRBJ2-1
size: .
V: TRBV30
D: .
DNA: TGTGCCTGGACGAAGACAGGGAAGGCGGGATACAATGAGCAGTTCTTC
CDR3: CAWTKTGKAGYNEQFF

J: TRBJ1-1
size: .
V: TRBV13
D: .
DNA: TGTGCCAGCAGCCCGGGGACTGAAGCTTTCTTT
CDR3: CASSPGTEAFF

J: TRBJ1-1
size: .
V: TRBV29-1
D: .
DNA: TGCAGCGTTTGTGACAGCATGAACACTGAAGCTTTCTTT
CDR3: CSVCDSMNTEAFF

J: TRBJ1-5
size: few
V: TRBV5-4
D: .
DNA: TGTGCCAGCACCCCCGAGCCCCAGCATTTT
CDR3: CASTPEPQHF

J: TRBJ1-6
size: .
V: TRBV2
D: .
DNA: TGTGCCAGCAGATACAGGGAAGGCGCCTCACCCCTCCACTTT
CDR3: CASRYREGASPLHF

J: TRBJ2-1
size: once
V: TRBV5-6
D: .
DNA: TGTGCCAGCAGCTTGCTGATCGAGCGGAGATCCTACAATGAGCAGTTCTTC
CDR3: CASSLLIERRSYNEQFF

J: TRBJ1-1
size: few
V: TRBV5-1
D: .
DNA: TGCGCCAGCAGCTTGGCCGCAGGGATGAACACTGAAGCTTTCTTT
CDR3: CASSLAAGMNTEAFF

J: TRBJ2-5
size: .
V: TRBV11-2
D: TRBD2
DNA: TGTGCCAGCAGTCGGACTAGCGGCCAAGAGACCCAGTACTTC
CDR3: CASSRTSGQETQYF

J: TRBJ2-7
size: .
V: TRBV20-1
D: TRBD1
DNA: TGCAGTGCTGCTGAGACAGGGGCACAGTACTTC
CDR3: CSAAETGAQYF

J: TRBJ1-1
size: once
V: TRBV5-1
D: TRBD1
DNA: TGCGCCAGCAGCTTGGGACAGGGCAGGGGGACTGAAGCTTTCTTT
CDR3: CASSLGQGRGTEAFF

J: TRBJ2-2
size: .
V: TRBV19
D: .
DNA: TGTGCCAGTAGTATCGAGGGCGGGAAGGACACCGGGGAGCTGTTTTTT
CDR3: CASSIEGGKDTGELFF

J: TRBJ2-5
size: few
V: TRBV7-6
D: TRBD2
DNA: TGTGCCAGCAGCATAACTTCCCCTCGCGGGACTAGCGGGGTGATACTCCAAGAGACCCAGTACTTC
CDR3: CASSITSPRGTSGVILQETQYF

J: TRBJ1-1
size: .
V: TRBV10-3
D: .
DNA: TGTGCCAGCAGTCATACAGAGAACACTGAAGCTTTCTTT
CDR3: CASSHTENTEAFF

J: TRBJ2-3
size: .
V: TRBV9
D: TRBD2
DNA: TGTGCCAGCAGCGTATTAGGCGGGGGGACGAAAGTTGGGCAGTATTTT
CDR3: CASSVLGGGTKVGQYF

J: TRBJ1-2
size: .
V: TRBV9
D: TRBD1
DNA: TGTGCCAGCAGCTCAGCGGGGACAGGGCGGCGCTACACCTTC
CDR3: CASSSAGTGRRYTF

J: TRBJ2-7
size: .
V: TRBV7-8
D: .
DNA: TGTGCCAGCAGCTTAAGCTCCCCTTACGAGCAGTACTTC
CDR3: CASSLSSPYEQYF

J: TRBJ1-4
size: .
V: TRBV7-2
D: TRBD1
DNA: TGTGCCAGCAGCCAGGACAGGGGGTGGGAAAAACTGTTTTTT
CDR3: CASSQDRGWEKLFF

J: TRBJ1-1
size: .
V: TRBV27
D: .
DNA: TGTGCCAGCAGTTCCCTGACGGACAATGAGGTTGGCACTGAAGCTTTCTTT
CDR3: CASSSLTDNEVGTEAFF

J: TRBJ2-7
size: .
V: TRBV29-1
D: .
DNA: TGCAGCGTTTACACCTTGACCTACGAGCAGTACTTC
CDR3: CSVYTLTYEQYF

J: TRBJ1-1
size: .
V: TRBV18
D: TRBD1
DNA: TGTGCCAGCTCAGAACAGGGGGCAGGCACTGAAGCTTTCTTT
CDR3: CASSEQGAGTEAFF

J: TRBJ2-5
size: .
V: TRBV18
D: TRBD2
DNA: TGTGCCAGCTCACCGGGACTAGCGGGAGGTCAAGAGACCCAGTACTTC
CDR3: CASSPGLAGGQETQYF

J: TRBJ1-6
size: .
V: TRBV19
D: TRBD1
DNA: TGTGCCAGTACGGACAGGAGCTCCTATAATTCACCCCTCCACTTT
CDR3: CASTDRSSYNSPLHF

J: TRBJ1-1
size: few
V: TRBV30
D: .
DNA: TGTGCCTGGAGTGGAATGGGGACATTGAACACTGAAGCTTTCTTT
CDR3: CAWSGMGTLNTEAFF

J: TRBJ1-1
size: .
V: TRBV2
D: TRBD1
DNA: TGTGCCAGCGGCAGACAGGGCACAAAAGCTTTCTTT
CDR3: CASGRQGTKAFF

J: TRBJ1-2
size: .
V: TRBV30
D: TRBD1
DNA: TGTGCCTGGAGTCAAGGGGGCTGGTATGGCTACACCTTC
CDR3: CAWSQGGWYGYTF

J: TRBJ2-4
size: .
V: TRBV7-2
D: TRBD2
DNA: TGTGCCAGCAGCTTAGCGGCGCTAGCGGGAGCCAACATTCAGTACTTC
CDR3: CASSLAALAGANIQYF

J: TRBJ2-5
size: .
V: TRBV30
D: .
DNA: TGTGCCTGTACTTTATGGGGGACAGCGGGAGAGACCCAGTACTTC
CDR3: CACTLWGTAGETQYF

J: TRBJ2-6
size: few
V: TRBV7-8
D: .
DNA: TGTGCCAGCAGCTTAGATCGGGGTGGGGCCAACGTCCTGACTTTC
CDR3: CASSLDRGGANVLTF

J: TRBJ2-6
size: .
V: TRBV29-1
D: TRBD1
DNA: TGCAGCGTTGCGGGGGACAGGGGCCACTCTGGGGCCAACGTCCTGACTTTC
CDR3: CSVAGDRGHSGANVLTF

J: TRBJ1-2
size: .
V: TRBV5-4
D: .
DNA: TGTGCCAGCAGCGGGGAGCCGAACCCCCAGGGCTACACCTTC
CDR3: CASSGEPNPQGYTF

J: TRBJ2-1
size: once
V: TRBV4-1
D: TRBD2
DNA: TGCGCCAGCAGCCAAGAAGCGCGGGGGGGCCCGGATGAGCAGTTCTTC
CDR3: CASSQEARGGPDEQFF

J: TRBJ2-7
size: .
V: TRBV20-1
D: .
DNA: TGCAGTGCTAAAAAATCGGGGGAGCAGTACTTC
CDR3: CSAKKSGEQYF

J: TRBJ2-1
size: .
V: TRBV5-1
D: TRBD2
DNA: TGCGCCAGCAGCCCCGGACTAGGCAATGAGCAGTTCTTC
CDR3: CASSPGLGNEQFF

J: TRBJ2-7
size: .
V: TRBV25-1
D: TRBD1
DNA: TGTGCCAGCAGCAGGGGGCCCTACGAGCAGTACTTC
CDR3: CASSRGPYEQYF

J: TRBJ2-1
size: .
V: TRBV6-4
D: .
DNA: TGTGCCAGCAGTGTCGCAGGGGCGCCTTACAATGAGCAGTTCTTC
CDR3: CASSVAGAPYNEQFF

J: TRBJ1-1
size: once
V: TRBV19
D: TRBD1
DNA: TGTGCCAGTAGGCCTGGGACAGGGAGAATGAACACTGAAGCTTTCTTT
CDR3: CASRPGTGRMNTEAFF

J: TRBJ2-2
size: few
V: TRBV4-3
D: .
DNA: TGCGCCAGCAGCCAAGATATCTGGTCAGCGAACACCGGGGAGCTGTTTTTT
CDR3: CASSQDIWSANTGELFF

J: TRBJ2-7
size: .
V: TRBV19
D: .
DNA: TGTGCCAGTAGTCTGAAGACTGGCCCCTACGAGCAGTACTTC
CDR3: CASSLKTGPYEQYF

J: TRBJ2-5
size: .
V: TRBV4-2
D: .
DNA: TGTGCCAGCAGCCAAGAGGTAGCTAGGGAGACCCAGTACTTC
CDR3: CASSQEVARETQYF

J: TRBJ1-3
size: .
V: TRBV19
D: .
DNA: TGTGCCAGTAGTAGCGGACAGGGAAACACCATATATTTT
CDR3: CASSSGQGNTIYF

J: TRBJ1-2
size: .
V: TRBV19
D: TRBD1
DNA: TGTGCCAGTAGTCCCGACAGGGGTAGAGCATATGGCTACACCTTC
CDR3: CASSPDRGRAYGYTF

J: TRBJ2-7
size: .
V: TRBV6-5
D: .
DNA: TGTGCCAGCAGTTACTCGGACGAGGGTAGGTCCTACGAGCAGTACTTC
CDR3: CASSYSDEGRSYEQYF

J: TRBJ2-7
size: .
V: TRBV18
D: TRBD1
DNA: TGTGCCAGCTCCGGGGACAGATCCTCCTACGAGCAGTACTTC
CDR3: CASSGDRSSYEQYF

J: TRBJ2-3
size: .
V: TRBV2
D: .
DNA: TGTGCCAGCAGTGCGACTAGTTTAGATACGCAGTATTTT
CDR3: CASSATSLDTQYF

J: TRBJ2-1
size: .
V: TRBV6-5
D: TRBD2
DNA: TGTGCCAGCAGTAGGAGCGGGAGTACTTACAATGAGCAGTTCTTC
CDR3: CASSRSGSTYNEQFF

J: TRBJ2-1
size: .
V: TRBV4-3
D: .
DNA: TGCGCCAGCAGCCAAGAGTCCAGAGACGGGACTTCGGCGTTCTTC
CDR3: CASSQESRDGTSAFF

J: TRBJ1-5
size: .
V: TRBV6-5
D: TRBD1
DNA: TGTGCCAGCAGTCCCGCGGGACAGTCCCATCAGCCCCAGCATTTT
CDR3: CASSPAGQSHQPQHF

J: TRBJ1-1
size: .
V: TRBV9
D: .
DNA: TGTGCCAGCAGCGAATTACCGGGACAAACTGAAGCTTTCTTT
CDR3: CASSELPGQTEAFF

J: TRBJ1-1
size: few
V: TRBV6-5
D: .
DNA: TGTGCCAGCGGGTACAGGGCTATGAACACTGAAGCTTTCTTT
CDR3: CASGYRAMNTEAFF